These T cell receptor beta chains were read from a single sample in a study of blood T cell repertoires in COVID-19. The table came from immunoSEQ multiplex PCR; TCRdb's copy has only in-frame clones and leaves some out. The repertoire has some 200,000 clones, around four fifths of them found once; the top ten carry about 0.95%. Sequencing was done on a sample of peripheral blood. All receptors come from a man between 60 and 75 years old with COVID-19, enrolled during active disease. Each CDR3 is given with its conserved first and last residue. A D gene is named only where the DNA matches it firmly. Clone size is not always given. Where it is, it says once, few, many or a class for expanded clones.

D | size | J | V | CDR3 | DNA
TRBD1 | few | TRBJ1-1 | TRBV10-3 | CAISDETGATEAFF | TGTGCCATCAGTGACGAGACAGGGGCCACTGAAGCTTTCTTT
NA | NA | TRBJ1-5 | TRBV29-1 | CSVALGVGQPQHF | TGCAGCGTTGCCCTGGGAGTTGGTCAGCCCCAGCATTTT
NA | NA | TRBJ1-1 | TRBV24-1 | CATSDPREGNTEAFF | TGTGCCACCAGTGACCCAAGGGAGGGGAACACTGAAGCTTTCTTT
TRBD1 | NA | TRBJ1-2 | TRBV7-9 | CASSSGTGGTYYGYTF | TGTGCCAGCAGCTCCGGGACAGGGGGCACGTACTATGGCTACACCTTC
NA | NA | TRBJ1-4 | TRBV12-3/TRBV12-4 | CASRKGPGKLFF | TGTGCCAGCAGAAAGGGGCCCGGAAAACTGTTTTTT
NA | NA | TRBJ1-1 | TRBV7-3 | CASSLSPVETEAFF | TGTGCCAGCAGCCTTTCTCCGGTGGAGACTGAAGCTTTCTTT
NA | NA | TRBJ1-3 | TRBV4-2 | CASSQAQGLNSGNTIYF | TGTGCCAGCAGCCAAGCCCAGGGTTTAAACTCTGGAAACACCATATATTTT
TRBD2 | NA | TRBJ2-2 | TRBV11-3 | CASSSQTSGRLGGELFF | TGTGCCAGCAGCTCACAGACTAGCGGGAGATTGGGCGGGGAGCTGTTTTTT
NA | once | TRBJ2-3 | TRBV7-2 | CASSRGVIGTDTQYF | TGTGCCAGCAGCCGCGGGGTGATCGGAACAGATACGCAGTATTTT
NA | NA | TRBJ2-3 | TRBV25-1 | CASSRSLGTDTQYF | TGTGCCAGCAGCAGATCCCTTGGCACAGATACGCAGTATTTT
NA | NA | TRBJ1-2 | TRBV27 | CASSASGGLGYGYTF | TGTGCCAGCAGTGCCTCCGGGGGGCTGGGCTATGGCTACACCTTC
NA | NA | TRBJ2-6 | TRBV5-4 | CASSFLTGPSGANVLTF | TGTGCCAGCAGCTTCCTGACAGGCCCCTCTGGGGCCAACGTCCTGACTTTC
TRBD2 | NA | TRBJ2-2 | TRBV24-1 | CATGWEGTGELFF | TGTGCCACCGGGTGGGAGGGCACCGGGGAGCTGTTTTTT
TRBD1 | NA | TRBJ1-1 | TRBV6-5 | CASSTGQGNTEAFF | TGTGCCAGCAGTACGGGACAGGGGAACACTGAAGCTTTCTTT
TRBD1 | NA | TRBJ2-2 | TRBV5-4 | CASSRQGTNTGELFF | TGTGCCAGCAGCCGACAGGGGACGAACACCGGGGAGCTGTTTTTT
TRBD1 | NA | TRBJ1-6 | TRBV28 | CASSRTGTSRAPLHF | TGTGCCAGCAGTCGGACAGGGACGTCCAGGGCACCCCTCCACTTT
NA | few | TRBJ2-5 | TRBV12-3/TRBV12-4 | CASSHSVQETQYF | TGTGCCAGCAGCCACTCCGTTCAAGAGACCCAGTACTTC
TRBD1 | NA | TRBJ1-1 | TRBV6-4 | CASSLTGDTEAFF | TGTGCCAGCAGCCTTACAGGGGACACTGAAGCTTTCTTT
NA | NA | TRBJ2-7 | TRBV28 | CASRIPAYEQYF | TGTGCCAGCAGAATACCGGCCTACGAGCAGTACTTC
TRBD1 | NA | TRBJ1-2 | TRBV28 | CASSLTGGKYGYTF | TGTGCCAGCAGTTTAACAGGGGGCAAGTATGGCTACACCTTC
TRBD1 | NA | TRBJ1-3 | TRBV19 | CASSKNGQGTGNTIYF | TGTGCCAGTAGCAAAAATGGACAGGGTACTGGAAACACCATATATTTT
NA | NA | TRBJ2-1 | TRBV28 | CASRTTLGVAAYYNEQFF | TGTGCCAGCAGAACAACCCTGGGGGTAGCGGCTTATTACAATGAGCAGTTCTTC
NA | NA | TRBJ1-2 | TRBV3-1/TRBV3-2 | CASSQGLPEHNYGYTF | TGTGCCAGCAGCCAAGGACTTCCGGAACACAACTATGGCTACACCTTC
TRBD1 | NA | TRBJ1-2 | TRBV10-3 | CAISRDRDYGYTF | TGTGCCATCAGTCGGGACAGGGACTATGGCTACACCTTC
TRBD1 | NA | TRBJ1-4 | TRBV30 | CAWGVGTVNEKLFF | TGTGCCTGGGGTGTAGGGACAGTTAATGAAAAACTGTTTTTT
TRBD1 | NA | TRBJ2-3 | TRBV4-2 | CASSPGTGYTDTQYF | TGTGCCAGCAGCCCCGGGACAGGGTACACAGATACGCAGTATTTT
TRBD1 | NA | TRBJ1-1 | TRBV20-1 | CSASYPGGFTEAFF | TGCAGTGCTAGTTACCCAGGGGGCTTTACTGAAGCTTTCTTT
NA | NA | TRBJ1-1 | TRBV29-1 | CSVEQNTEAFF | TGCAGCGTTGAACAGAACACTGAAGCTTTCTTT
NA | NA | TRBJ2-5 | TRBV7-9 | CASTPGETQYF | TGTGCCAGCACGCCTGGCGAGACCCAGTACTTC
NA | NA | TRBJ2-3 | TRBV5-3 | CARSLSSHHLTDTQYF | TGTGCCAGAAGCTTGAGTAGCCACCATCTCACAGATACGCAGTATTTT
TRBD2 | NA | TRBJ2-6 | TRBV6-6 | CASSLAGGRSGANVLTF | TGTGCCAGCAGTCTAGCGGGAGGCCGCTCTGGGGCCAACGTCCTGACTTTC
TRBD2 | few | TRBJ2-2 | TRBV10-2 | CASLSGGAGELFF | TGCGCCAGCCTTAGCGGGGGGGCCGGGGAGCTGTTTTTT
NA | NA | TRBJ1-1 | TRBV5-1 | CASSLSLQRPNTEAFF | TGCGCCAGCAGCCTCTCCCTACAGCGGCCGAACACTGAAGCTTTCTTT
TRBD2 | NA | TRBJ2-7 | TRBV18 | CASSSTVPSGRTYEQYF | TGTGCCAGCTCATCCACCGTTCCTAGCGGGAGAACCTACGAGCAGTACTTC
NA | NA | TRBJ1-1 | TRBV15 | CATSRVAGVNTEAFF | TGTGCCACCAGCAGAGTAGCAGGGGTGAACACTGAAGCTTTCTTT
NA | NA | TRBJ1-5 | TRBV4-1 | CASSQREGPYSNQPQHF | TGCGCCAGCAGCCAACGGGAGGGACCCTATAGCAATCAGCCCCAGCATTTT
NA | NA | TRBJ2-3 | TRBV24-1 | CATRDSGTDTQYF | TGTGCCACCAGGGACAGCGGCACAGATACGCAGTATTTT
NA | NA | TRBJ2-2 | TRBV12-5 | CASGKEGWARGTGELFF | TGTGCTAGTGGGAAAGAGGGGTGGGCGCGGGGAACCGGGGAGCTGTTTTTT
NA | NA | TRBJ2-3 | TRBV27 | CASSSSNTDTQYF | TGTGCCAGCAGCTCCTCTAACACAGATACGCAGTATTTT
TRBD1 | NA | TRBJ1-3 | TRBV30 | CAWSRGGQGAGNTIYF | TGTGCCTGGAGTCGAGGCGGACAGGGGGCAGGAAACACCATATATTTT
NA | NA | TRBJ1-1 | TRBV18 | CASSPSAGTNSLNTEAFF | TGTGCCAGCTCACCGTCAGCCGGGACAAATTCCCTTAACACTGAAGCTTTCTTT